This is a list of T cell receptor beta chains from one sample in a study of STAT5B mutations in CD4+ large granular lymphocyte leukemia. The repertoire was sequenced with immunoSEQ multiplex PCR; TCRdb's copy has only in-frame clones and lacks some. The table lists nearly 20,000 clones, roughly 83% of them singletons, with over 10% in the top ten. Sequenced sample: CD4+ T cells from blood buffy coats. The source of these receptors is a human donor in good health. Both conserved end residues are part of each CDR3. The D gene is left open where the match is weak. A row's size may be missing; if present it is once, few, many or a size class.

D gene	clone size	V gene	J gene	CDR3 DNA	CDR3 protein
NA	NA	TRBV5-5	TRBJ1-4	TGTGCCAGCAGCTTGGTAGGGGGGAATGAAAAACTGTTTTTT	CASSLVGGNEKLFF
NA	once	TRBV6-1	TRBJ1-5	TGTGCCAGCAGTGACAGGGTGAGAGGGGCGGCTCAGCCCCAGCATTTT	CASSDRVRGAAQPQHF
NA	few	TRBV12-5	TRBJ1-4	TGTGCTAGTGGACTCGGACGGGCCGGGGAAAAACTGTTTTTT	CASGLGRAGEKLFF
TRBD1	NA	TRBV29-1	TRBJ2-7	TGCAGCGTCGCGGGACAGGGGAAAGAGCAGTACTTC	CSVAGQGKEQYF
NA	once	TRBV5-4	TRBJ1-2	TGTGCCAGCAGCGAGCTCAGCGGTGGCTACACCTTC	CASSELSGGYTF
NA	NA	TRBV30	TRBJ1-2	TGTGCCTGGAGTTCCCTCGTTGGCTACACCTTC	CAWSSLVGYTF
TRBD2	few	TRBV7-6	TRBJ2-3	TGTGCCAGCAGCTTAGATTCCCCTCTAGCGGGGGCACCCAGTACCTACACAGATACGCAGTATTTT	CASSLDSPLAGAPSTYTDTQYF
TRBD2	NA	TRBV9	TRBJ2-5	TGTGCCAGCAGCGTAGCGGCTAGCGGGAGGGCCTGGGAGACCCAGTACTTC	CASSVAASGRAWETQYF
NA	NA	TRBV19	TRBJ1-5	TGTGCCAGTAAGGAGTTGGAGGGCAATCAGCCCCAGCATTTT	CASKELEGNQPQHF
NA	NA	TRBV30	TRBJ1-1	TGTGCCTGGGTGCCCCTACAGGGTTTGACCACTGAAGCTTTCTTT	CAWVPLQGLTTEAFF
TRBD1	NA	TRBV30	TRBJ1-2	TGTGCCTCGACTTCCAGGGGCCAGGGGGACTATGGCTACACCTTC	CASTSRGQGDYGYTF
NA	NA	TRBV19	TRBJ2-7	TGTGCCAGTAGTACCGACAGAGGGCGTGCCTACGAGCAGTACTTC	CASSTDRGRAYEQYF
NA	NA	TRBV5-5	TRBJ2-7	TGTGCCAGCAGCCCGAATGGGGTCCACGAGCAGTACTTC	CASSPNGVHEQYF
NA	NA	TRBV19	TRBJ1-2	TGTGCCACCCCAAGGACAGTGAACTATGGCTACACCTTC	CATPRTVNYGYTF
NA	few	TRBV9	TRBJ1-1	TGTGCCAGCACCAGCGGGGGGGAGCTGAACACTGAAGCTTTCTTT	CASTSGGELNTEAFF
TRBD1	NA	TRBV6-1	TRBJ1-1	TGTGCCAGCAGGGGACAGCGGTCTGAAGCTTTCTTT	CASRGQRSEAFF
TRBD1	NA	TRBV7-9	TRBJ1-2	TGTGCCAGCAGCTTAGAGGGGGCTACCAATGGCTACACCTTC	CASSLEGATNGYTF
TRBD2	NA	TRBV7-2	TRBJ2-1	TGTGCCAGCAGCAAGACTAGCGGGAGCCATGAGCAGTTCTTC	CASSKTSGSHEQFF
NA	NA	TRBV10-3	TRBJ2-5	TGTGCCATCACCAAGAGCAGGCAAGAGACCCAGTACTTC	CAITKSRQETQYF
NA	NA	TRBV13	TRBJ1-1	TGTGCCAGCAGAATAAACACTGAAGCTTTCTTT	CASRINTEAFF